This is a list of T cell receptor beta chains from one sample in a study of blood T cell repertoires in COVID-19. Repertoires were generated with immunoSEQ multiplex PCR, while TCRdb's copy carries only in-frame clones and drops some. The sample carries approximately 63,000 clones, approximately 92% recorded once. Material for sequencing was peripheral blood. The receptors stem from a woman between 55 and 75 years old with COVID-19, enrolled during active disease. Each CDR3 is given with its conserved first and last residue. The D gene is left open where the match is weak. Expanded clones are given a class, and other clones once, few, many or no size at all.

clone_size j_call v_call d_call cdr3_nt cdr3_aa
. TRBJ2-3 TRBV24-1 . TGTGCCACCCTCCAGGGCAACTTTCTTAGCACAGATACGCAGTATTTT CATLQGNFLSTDTQYF
. TRBJ2-3 TRBV9 TRBD2 TGTGCCAGCAGCGCTCGACTAGCGGGAGTAGAAGATACGCAGTATTTT CASSARLAGVEDTQYF
. TRBJ1-3 TRBV7-9 . TGTGCCAGCAGCTTAACTGGGGCGGGAAACACCATATATTTT CASSLTGAGNTIYF
. TRBJ1-2 TRBV7-9 . TGTGCCAGCAGTGCGGTGGGGGCTGGCTACACCTTC CASSAVGAGYTF
. TRBJ2-7 TRBV9 . TGTGCCAGCAGCGTAACAGTCTCAACTTACGAGCAGTACTTC CASSVTVSTYEQYF
. TRBJ1-1 TRBV10-3 TRBD1 TGTGCCATCGGGACGGCCAGGGGGCAAGCTGAAGCTTTCTTT CAIGTARGQAEAFF
. TRBJ2-7 TRBV27 TRBD1 TGTGCCAGCAGTTTATCGGACAAACAGGGGGCGCCCTACGAGCAGTACTTC CASSLSDKQGAPYEQYF
medium-sized TRBJ1-3 TRBV25-1 . TGTGCCAGCACCCCCGGGGACACCATATATTTT CASTPGDTIYF
once TRBJ1-2 TRBV5-1 TRBD1 TGCGCCAGCAGCGTCGGGACAGGGGGCCATGGCTACACCTTC CASSVGTGGHGYTF
few TRBJ2-2 TRBV5-6 TRBD2 TGTGCCAGCAGCTCCTTACTAGCGGGCCAGAACACCGGGGAGCTGTTTTTT CASSSLLAGQNTGELFF
. TRBJ2-7 TRBV10-3 . TGTGCCATCAGTGGTCAGGCATACGAGCAGTACTTC CAISGQAYEQYF
. TRBJ1-2 TRBV30 TRBD1 TGTGCCTGGAGTGTAAAGGGGGCAGGAGGCTACACCTTC CAWSVKGAGGYTF
. TRBJ2-4 TRBV18 TRBD2 TGTGCCAGCTCACCACCCATGGGACTAGCGGGAGGGTCGCAGGCCAAAAACATTCAGTACTTC CASSPPMGLAGGSQAKNIQYF
. TRBJ2-5 TRBV19 . TGTGCCAGTAGTATGGGGGGGGCTAACTACCAAGAGACCCAGTACTTC CASSMGGANYQETQYF
. TRBJ2-1 TRBV9 . TGTGCCAGCAGCGTAGTAGCGGTCCACTACAATGAGCAGTTCTTC CASSVVAVHYNEQFF
. TRBJ2-5 TRBV19 TRBD1 TGTGCCAGTAGTCGACAGGGGAATGGACAAGAGACCCAGTACTTC CASSRQGNGQETQYF
. TRBJ2-7 TRBV7-9 TRBD2 TGTGCCAGCAGCTCCAGGACTAGCGGACCCCCCGGGTGGGAGCAGTACTTC CASSSRTSGPPGWEQYF
. TRBJ1-1 TRBV7-2 . TGTGCCAGCAGCCCAAGACAGGAGGAAGCTTTCTTT CASSPRQEEAFF
. TRBJ2-7 TRBV6-1 . TGTGCCAGCAGTGAACAGAAATCCACCTACGAGCAGTACTTC CASSEQKSTYEQYF
. TRBJ2-7 TRBV30 . TGTGCCTGGAGTCGCGGGCTGAACTCCTACGAGCAGTACTTC CAWSRGLNSYEQYF
. TRBJ2-1 TRBV11-3 TRBD1 TGTGCCAGCAGCTCGGGACACAGGGGTTACGATGAGCAGTTCTTC CASSSGHRGYDEQFF
. TRBJ2-7 TRBV7-3 TRBD2 TGTGCCAGCAGCTCCCGATTACAAGAACCCACTAGCGGGAGGGCCCACGAGCAGTACTTC CASSSRLQEPTSGRAHEQYF
. TRBJ1-5 TRBV6-5 . TGTGCCACCATCACAGGGATCCATCAGCCCCAGCATTTT CATITGIHQPQHF
. TRBJ1-2 TRBV18 . TGTGCCAGCTCACCACCATCCCCCCAGGGGTACTATGGCTACACCTTC CASSPPSPQGYYGYTF
once TRBJ1-2 TRBV12-3/TRBV12-4 TRBD1 TGTGCCAGCAGTTCCGACAGGGGGAGCTACACCTTC CASSSDRGSYTF
. TRBJ1-2 TRBV7-3 TRBD1 TGTGCCAGCAGCTTAGGGGGCGCAGGGGGTGATGGCTACACCTTC CASSLGGAGGDGYTF
. TRBJ1-5 TRBV4-3 . TGCGCCAGCAGCCAAGATAGCCAGGGGCAGGATCAGCCCCAGCATTTT CASSQDSQGQDQPQHF